This T cell receptor (beta chain) was identified in a study of T cells after yellow fever vaccination. Regarding the study as a whole: Detected again after the booster were most primary-vaccination clones, at 96% CD4 and roughly 88% CD8. A limited proportion of clonotypes was detected within both the CD4 and CD8 compartments. Sequencing of sorted memory subsets on day 0 failed to detect almost all vaccine-responding clonotypes.

Template-switching 5'RACE yielded the TCR cDNA; a universal primer site and UMIs were added in the process. Each CDR3 protein is one row after TCRdb ran MiXCR on the 5' RACE reads. The sample records approximately 58,000 distinct CDR3 sequences, 5.5% to 6% being singletons. This clonotype has a handful of counts. V was pared by 0 bases and J by 3 bases, with 2 bases of the junction left unmatched. The CDR3 is made up of 16 amino acids. Germline lookup yields CDR1 SGHVS and CDR2 FNYEAQ. The TCR comes from a man younger than 35 who received the YFV17D yellow fever vaccine. This rearrangement joins TRBV7-6 to TRBJ2-6; TRBD2 agrees at 7 bases. The sample in question was PBMCs, either bulk or a sorted T-cell subset (CD4+, CD8+, memory, or dextramer-sorted; not recorded which), obtained on the day of the yellow fever booster vaccination. CDR3 sequence reads: CASSLAPGGGANVLTF. In nucleotides, the CDR3 is TGTGCCAGCAGCTTAGCTCCGGGGGGTGGGGCCAACGTCCTGACTTTC.